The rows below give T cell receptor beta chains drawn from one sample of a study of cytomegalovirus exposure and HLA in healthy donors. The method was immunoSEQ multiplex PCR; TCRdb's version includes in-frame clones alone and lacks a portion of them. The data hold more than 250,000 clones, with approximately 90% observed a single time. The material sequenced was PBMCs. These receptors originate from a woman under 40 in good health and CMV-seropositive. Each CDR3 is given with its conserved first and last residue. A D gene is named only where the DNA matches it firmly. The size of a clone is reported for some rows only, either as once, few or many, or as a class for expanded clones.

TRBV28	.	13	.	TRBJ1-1	CASLTFSGTEAFF	TGTGCCAGCCTGACCTTCAGTGGCACTGAAGCTTTCTTT
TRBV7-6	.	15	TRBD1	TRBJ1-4	CASSPGGTGAEKLFF	TGTGCCAGCAGCCCTGGAGGGACAGGGGCCGAAAAACTGTTTTTT
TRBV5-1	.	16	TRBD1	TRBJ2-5	CASRLPGQGTKETQYF	TGCGCCAGCAGACTCCCGGGACAGGGAACCAAAGAGACCCAGTACTTC
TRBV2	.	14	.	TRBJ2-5	CASSEAWGRETQYF	TGTGCCAGCAGTGAAGCGTGGGGGAGGGAGACCCAGTACTTC
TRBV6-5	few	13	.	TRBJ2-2	CASRDLLTGELFF	TGTGCCAGCAGGGACTTGCTCACCGGGGAGCTGTTTTTT
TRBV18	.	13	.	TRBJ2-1	CASSRRDSDEQFF	TGTGCCAGCTCACGGCGGGACAGCGATGAGCAGTTCTTC
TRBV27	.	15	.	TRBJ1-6	CASSLAAINNSPLHF	TGTGCCAGCAGTTTAGCCGCGATAAATAATTCACCCCTCCACTTT
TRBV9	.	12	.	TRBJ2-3	CASSVEKDTQYF	TGTGCCAGCAGCGTAGAGAAAGATACGCAGTATTTT
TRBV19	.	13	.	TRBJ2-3	CASSRLRTDTQYF	TGTGCCAGTAGTCGGCTGCGCACAGATACGCAGTATTTT
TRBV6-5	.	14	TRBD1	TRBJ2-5	CASSTGQVTETQYF	TGTGCCAGCAGCACGGGACAGGTGACCGAGACCCAGTACTTC
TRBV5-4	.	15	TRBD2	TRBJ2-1	CASSLTSGRRNEQFF	TGTGCCAGCAGCTTGACCAGCGGGAGGAGGAATGAGCAGTTCTTC
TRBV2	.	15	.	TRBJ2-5	CASSGPRDDQETQYF	TGTGCCAGCAGTGGACCCCGGGACGATCAAGAGACCCAGTACTTC
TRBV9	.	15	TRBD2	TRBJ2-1	CASSASGSSYNEQFF	TGTGCCAGCAGCGCCAGCGGGAGCTCCTACAATGAGCAGTTCTTC
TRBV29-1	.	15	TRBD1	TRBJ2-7	CSVEDGQGFNYEQYF	TGCAGCGTTGAAGACGGACAGGGGTTCAACTACGAGCAGTACTTC
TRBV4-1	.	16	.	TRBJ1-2	CASSQEGAGDLYGYTF	TGCGCCAGCAGCCAAGAAGGCGCAGGGGACCTCTATGGCTACACCTTC
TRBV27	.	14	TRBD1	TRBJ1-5	CASSFRQGHQPQHF	TGTGCCAGCAGTTTCCGACAGGGCCATCAGCCCCAGCATTTT
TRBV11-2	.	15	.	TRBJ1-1	CASSPGIYLNTEAFF	TGTGCCAGCAGCCCCGGGATTTACTTGAACACTGAAGCTTTCTTT
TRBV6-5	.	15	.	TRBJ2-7	CASSYSSGQSYEQYF	TGTGCCAGCAGTTACTCGTCCGGACAGAGCTACGAGCAGTACTTC